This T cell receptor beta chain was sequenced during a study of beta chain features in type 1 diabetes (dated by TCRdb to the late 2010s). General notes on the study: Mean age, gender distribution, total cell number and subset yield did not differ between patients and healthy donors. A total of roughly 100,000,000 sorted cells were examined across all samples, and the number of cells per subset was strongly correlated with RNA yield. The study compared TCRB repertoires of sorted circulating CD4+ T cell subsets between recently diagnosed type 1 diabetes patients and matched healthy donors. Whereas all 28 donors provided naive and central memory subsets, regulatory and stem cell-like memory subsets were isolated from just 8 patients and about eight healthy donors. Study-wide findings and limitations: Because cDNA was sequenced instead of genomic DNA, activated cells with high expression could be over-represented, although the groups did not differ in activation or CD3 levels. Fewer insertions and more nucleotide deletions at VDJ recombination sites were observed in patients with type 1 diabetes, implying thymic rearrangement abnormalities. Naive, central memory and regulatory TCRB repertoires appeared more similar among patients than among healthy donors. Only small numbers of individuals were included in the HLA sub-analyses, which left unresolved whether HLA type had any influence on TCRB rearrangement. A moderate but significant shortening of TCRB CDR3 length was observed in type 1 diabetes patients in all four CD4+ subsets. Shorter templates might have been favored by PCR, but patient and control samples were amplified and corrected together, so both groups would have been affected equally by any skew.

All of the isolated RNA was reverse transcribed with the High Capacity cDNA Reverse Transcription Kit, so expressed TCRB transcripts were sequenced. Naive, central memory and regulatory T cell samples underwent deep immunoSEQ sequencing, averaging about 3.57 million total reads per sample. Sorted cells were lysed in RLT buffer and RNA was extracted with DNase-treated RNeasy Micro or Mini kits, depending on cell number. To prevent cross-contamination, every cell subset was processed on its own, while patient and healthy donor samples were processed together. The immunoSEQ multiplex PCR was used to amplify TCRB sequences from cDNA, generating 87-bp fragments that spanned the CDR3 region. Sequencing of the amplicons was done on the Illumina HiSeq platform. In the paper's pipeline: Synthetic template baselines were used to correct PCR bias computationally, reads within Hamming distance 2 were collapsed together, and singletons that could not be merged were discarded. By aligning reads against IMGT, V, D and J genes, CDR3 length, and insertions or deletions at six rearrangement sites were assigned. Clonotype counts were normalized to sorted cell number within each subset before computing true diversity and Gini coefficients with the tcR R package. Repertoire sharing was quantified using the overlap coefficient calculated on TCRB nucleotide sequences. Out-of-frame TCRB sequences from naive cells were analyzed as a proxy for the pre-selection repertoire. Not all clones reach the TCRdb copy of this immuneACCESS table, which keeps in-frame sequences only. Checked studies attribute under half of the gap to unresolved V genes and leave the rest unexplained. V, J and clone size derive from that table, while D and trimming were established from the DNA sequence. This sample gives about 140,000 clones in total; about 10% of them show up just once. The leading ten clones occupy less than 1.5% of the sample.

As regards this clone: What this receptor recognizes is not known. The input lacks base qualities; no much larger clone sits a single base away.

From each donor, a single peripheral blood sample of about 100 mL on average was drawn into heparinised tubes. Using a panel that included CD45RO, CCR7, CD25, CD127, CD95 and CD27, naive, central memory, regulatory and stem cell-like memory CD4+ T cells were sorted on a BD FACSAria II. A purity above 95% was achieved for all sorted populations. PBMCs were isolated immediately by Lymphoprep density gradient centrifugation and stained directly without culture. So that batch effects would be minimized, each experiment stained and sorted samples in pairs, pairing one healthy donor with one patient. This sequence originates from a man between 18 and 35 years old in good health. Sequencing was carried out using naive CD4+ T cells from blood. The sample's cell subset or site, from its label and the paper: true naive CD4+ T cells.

The CDR3 here reads CASNRQGAAGELFF. The sequence in DNA is TGTGCCAGCAACAGACAGGGGGCCGCCGGGGAGCTGTTTTTT. This sequence uses TRBV7-3 and TRBJ2-2; a stretch of 10 junction bases matches TRBD1. The CDR3, cysteine through phenylalanine, is 14 amino acids long. Only the CDR3 part of the read is kept: 42 bases, read in frame from the first base. V loses 7 bases at its end and J loses 6 bases; junction bases beyond the gene matches: 5. CDR1 and CDR2 are drawn from the germline V gene: SGHTA, FQGTGA.